A single sample gave rise to the 12 T cell receptor beta chains below, sequenced in a study of cytomegalovirus exposure and HLA in healthy donors. 13 Jbeta primers and 60 Vbeta primers were used for the PCR. Assay used: immunoSEQ multiplex PCR; TCRdb lists only in-frame clones, some missing. The sample has roughly 52,000 clones, around 82% seen once; the top ten hold 1.4%. Sequencing was done on a sample of PBMCs. Every receptor here comes from a female donor in good health and CMV-seronegative.

The chain links TRBV4-2 to TRBJ2-1; TRBD2 matches at 8 bases. The CDR3 consists of 17 residues. J gave up 0 bases and V 2 bases, and 6 bases lay outside the gene matches. Germline CDR1 and CDR2: LGHNA and YNFKEQ. CDR3 in DNA: TGTGCCAGCAGCCAACCCCAGCGGGGGAGCTCCTACAATGAGCAGTTCTTC. This translates into CASSQPQRGSSYNEQFF.

This chain uses TRBV25-1 with TRBJ1-2; D not resolved. In germline, CDR1 is MGHDK, CDR2 SYGVNS. The V and J ends lost 3 bases and 4 bases respectively, with 9 bases between them. The CDR3 spans 13 residues. Here the CDR3 reads CASSDGRTYGYTF. As DNA, the CDR3 is TGTGCCAGCAGTGACGGGAGGACCTATGGCTACACCTTC.

The V gene is TRBV6-5, the J gene TRBJ1-6, with TRBD1 matching 9 bases. V lost 6 bases to trimming and J lost 3 bases; unmatched junction nucleotides: 3. Germline V gene lookup returns CDR1 MNHEY and CDR2 SVGAGI. The CDR3 totals 15 residues. The CDR3 protein is CASRPGQGYNSPLHF. CDR3 in DNA: TGTGCCAGCAGGCCGGGACAGGGCTATAATTCACCCCTCCACTTT.

The V and J genes are TRBV11-2 and TRBJ1-1; 8 nucleotides align to TRBD1. Germline trimming cut 4 bases from V and 11 bases from J; bases unmatched to any gene: 12. Germline lookup yields CDR1 SGHAT and CDR2 FQNNGV. CDR3 length: 14 residues. The CDR3: CASSSPRTGNRAFF. The CDR3 coding sequence is TGTGCCAGCAGCTCCCCCCGGACAGGGAATAGGGCTTTCTTT.

This chain joins TRBV4-2 and TRBJ2-5, with 12 bases lining up with TRBD2. CDR1 is LGHNA and CDR2 is YNFKEQ in the germline V gene. J was trimmed by 2 bases and V by 3 bases; bases with no gene match: 4. The CDR3 totals 16 residues. CDR3 protein: CASSQAGTSGQETQYF. CDR3 DNA: TGTGCCAGCAGCCAGGCCGGGACTAGCGGGCAAGAGACCCAGTACTTC.

For the CDR3, the DNA is TGTGCCAGCAGTTTAAAAAGGAGCTCCTACGAGCAGTACTTC. Protein sequence: CASSLKRSSYEQYF. The chain is built from TRBV27 and TRBJ2-7; D gene unclear. Trimming cost V 2 bases and J 0 bases, with 8 bases left between them. Germline V CDR1 and CDR2: MNHEY, SMNVEV (reference sequence). The CDR3 has 14 residues.

The rearrangement joins TRBV6-1 to TRBJ1-2; D is ambiguous. Trimming pared 1 base from V and 9 bases from J, leaving 6 bases between. Germline V gives CDR1 MNHNS, CDR2 SASEGT. The CDR3 totals 11 residues. For the CDR3, the DNA is TGTGCCAGCAGTGAAGTCAGTCGCTACACCTTC. The encoded protein is CASSEVSRYTF.

The chain uses TRBV21-1 and TRBJ1-6. TRBV21-1 is described as a pseudogene. CDR3 length equals 16 residues. This chain's CDR3 is CASSSPGGSYNSPLHF. Here the CDR3 DNA reads TGTGCCAGCAGCTCCCCAGGAGGGAGTTATAATTCACCCCTCCACTTT.

The rearrangement links TRBV5-1 to TRBJ2-7; 10 bases align to TRBD1. CDR1 SGHRS and CDR2 YFSETQ come from the germline V gene. The CDR3 is 13 residues long. After removal of 4 bases from V and 6 bases from J, the junction contained 4 bases not matched to a gene. The CDR3 nucleotides are TGCGCCAGCAGCGGACAGGGGGTAATCGAGCAGTACTTC. It yields the protein CASSGQGVIEQYF.

The V and J genes are TRBV2 and TRBJ1-5; the D gene is possibly TRBD1 (6 bases). V gave up 8 bases and J gave up 6 bases, with 17 bases separating them. The CDR3 sequence is 14 residues long. Germline lookup yields CDR1 SNHLY and CDR2 FYNNEI. CDR3 loop: CASQYREGGQPQHF. CDR3 in DNA: TGTGCCAGCCAATACAGGGAGGGCGGTCAGCCCCAGCATTTT.

The CDR3 loop is CASSLVTSTDTQYF. The CDR3 nucleotides are TGTGCCAGCAGCTTGGTAACTAGCACAGATACGCAGTATTTT. This sequence joins TRBV5-4 and TRBJ2-3; D not resolved. The CDR3 extends over 14 amino acids. CDR1 is SGHNT, CDR2 YYREEE, per germline (reference sequence). With 0 bases removed from V and 0 bases from J, the gap between germline ends came to 5 bases.

There are a few counts of this clone. V and J are TRBV15 and TRBJ2-1; D may be TRBD2 (5 bases). This CDR3 comprises 12 residues. The germline CDR1 and CDR2 sequences are LNHNV and YYDKDF (reference sequence). The V gene lost 9 bases and the J gene lost 1 base, with 7 bases spanning the gap. This CDR3 reads CATRGSYNEQFF. The CDR3 bases are TGTGCCACTCGAGGGTCCTACAATGAGCAGTTCTTC.